This TCR beta chain was observed in a study of shared clonotypes between healthy human individuals. V was shortened by 1 base and J by 6 bases, with 9 bases between the two germline ends. CDR1 is SQVTM, CDR2 ANQGSEA, per germline. This CDR3 has 12 residues. The assay was immunoSEQ multiplex PCR, and TCRdb's table has in-frame clones only and misses some. This sample carries roughly 2.2 million clones, more than 80% of them seen once, and the ten largest clones take 0.39%. This clone was counted between two and nine times. The V gene is TRBV29-1, the J gene TRBJ1-1; unclear D gene. Sequencing was done on a sample of naive CD4+ T cells from PBMCs. This sample's subset: CD45RA+ positively selected. The sequence came from a man aged 18 to 29 in good health. Some clones in this sample may be carry-over from other donors' samples. CDR3 sequence reads: CSVEVARAEAFF. CDR3 coding DNA: TGCAGCGTTGAAGTAGCGAGGGCTGAAGCTTTCTTT.